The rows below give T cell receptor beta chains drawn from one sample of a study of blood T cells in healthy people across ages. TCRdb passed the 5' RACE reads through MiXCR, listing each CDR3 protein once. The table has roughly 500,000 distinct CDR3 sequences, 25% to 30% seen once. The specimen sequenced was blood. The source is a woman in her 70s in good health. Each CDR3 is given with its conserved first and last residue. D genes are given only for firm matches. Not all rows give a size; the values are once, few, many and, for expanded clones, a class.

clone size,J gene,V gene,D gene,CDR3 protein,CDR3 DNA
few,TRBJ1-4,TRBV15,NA,CATSRDFSREEKLFF,TGTGCCACCAGCAGAGATTTCAGTCGGGAAGAAAAACTGTTTTTT
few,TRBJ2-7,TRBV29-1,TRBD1,CSVEGQAYEQYF,TGCAGCGTTGAGGGACAGGCCTACGAGCAGTACTTC
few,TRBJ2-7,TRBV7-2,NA,CASSLNQGPEQYF,TGTGCCAGCAGCTTAAATCAGGGACCCGAGCAGTACTTC
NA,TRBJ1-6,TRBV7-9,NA,CASSLGVGSSYNSPLHF,TGTGCCAGCAGCTTAGGTGTCGGGAGCTCCTATAATTCACCCCTCCACTTT
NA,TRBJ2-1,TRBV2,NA,CASSEWDKGSGRQFF,TGTGCCAGCAGTGAATGGGATAAGGGATCAGGACGGCAGTTCTTC
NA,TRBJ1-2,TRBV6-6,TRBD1,CASSPDRGENYGYTF,TGTGCCAGCAGTCCTGACAGGGGGGAGAACTATGGCTACACCTTC
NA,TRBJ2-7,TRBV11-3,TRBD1,CASSLGQGARTYEQYF,TGTGCCAGCAGCTTGGGACAGGGGGCCCGAACCTACGAGCAGTACTTC
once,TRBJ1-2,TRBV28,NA,CAPNHRDYTF,TGTGCCCCCAATCATAGAGACTACACCTTC
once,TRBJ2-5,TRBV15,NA,CATSSGAGRGETQYF,TGTGCCACCAGCAGTGGTGCAGGGCGGGGAGAGACCCAGTACTTC
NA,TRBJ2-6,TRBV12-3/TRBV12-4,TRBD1,CASGTGDFGANVLTF,TGTGCCAGCGGAACAGGGGATTTTGGGGCCAACGTCCTGACTTTC